This entry lists 5 T cell receptor beta chains sequenced from one sample in a study of T cells in Graves' hyperthyroidism and ophthalmopathy. From RNA transcripts, TCR beta CDR3 regions were amplified. Initially, a first-round RT-PCR of the TCR CDR3 employed the HTBI primer set. TCRdb used MiXCR to reprocess the multiplex PCR reads, holding one entry per CDR3 protein. The table records hundreds of thousands of distinct CDR3 sequences, about 17% of them present only once. Sequencing used blood. The receptors originated from a woman in her twenties or thirties with Graves' hyperthyroidism.

The sample holds a few counts of this clonotype. The chain's CDR3 is CASSSTTVNTEAFF. CDR3 nucleotides: TGTGCCAGCAGCTCTACGACAGTGAACACTGAAGCTTTCTTT. The chain carries TRBV11-2 and TRBJ1-1; D is perhaps TRBD1 (5 bases). V lost 4 bases, J lost 0 bases, and 9 bases lay in between. The CDR3 has 14 residues. The germline V gene has CDR1 SGHAT and CDR2 FQNNGV.

This sequence joins TRBV5-1 and TRBJ1-1, with D unclear. Deletions cut 2 bases from V and 1 base from J, with 12 bases between. Per germline, CDR1 SGHRS and CDR2 YFSETQ. The CDR3 consists of 15 residues. The CDR3 DNA sequence: TGCGCCAGCAGCTTTGAGGATCCCAGGAACACTGAAGCTTTCTTT. As protein: CASSFEDPRNTEAFF.

The chain recombines TRBV19 with TRBJ1-2, with 7 bases matching TRBD1. V trimming: 3 bases; J trimming: 3 bases; junction bases outside the gene matches: 7. Germline CDR1 LNHDA, CDR2 SQIVND (reference sequence). The CDR3 sequence is 15 residues long. For the CDR3, the DNA is TGTGCCAGTAGTATTGTACAGGGGAAGGACTATGGCTACACCTTC. Amino acids: CASSIVQGKDYGYTF.

The sample holds a few counts of this clonotype. This chain uses TRBV4-1 with TRBJ1-1; 7 bases align to TRBD1. Germline CDR1 reads MGHRA; CDR2 reads YSYEKL. After removal of 1 base from V and 3 bases from J, the junction contained 5 bases not matched to a gene. The CDR3 totals 15 residues. The CDR3 coding sequence is TGCGCCAGCAGCCAAGGAAGACAGGGTCACACTGAAGCTTTCTTT. Its protein is CASSQGRQGHTEAFF.

This clonotype is a singleton in its sample. This rearrangement joins TRBV29-1 to TRBJ1-1; 8 bases agree with TRBD1. V lost 7 bases and J lost 4; bases outside the gene matches: 8. The CDR3 extends over 13 amino acids. Germline loops: CDR1 SQVTM, CDR2 ANQGSEA. CDR3 coding DNA: TGCAGCGCCCGGGGGACAGGCGGCACTGAAGCTTTCTTT. It translates to CSARGTGGTEAFF.